This T cell receptor beta chain was profiled in a study of PD-L1 blockade in urothelial cancer (dated by TCRdb to about 2017). Regarding the study in general: Every patient began therapy at some point between 2013 and 2015 and was given atezolizumab 1,200 mg intravenously every 3 weeks. Durable clinical benefit meant progression-free survival longer than 6 months, and TCR features were also tested against progression-free and overall survival. The study was an exploratory multi-omic analysis of somatic, immune and clinical correlates of response to PD-L1 blockade with atezolizumab in urothelial cancer. About nine tenths of the roughly 29 patients were identified as males with urothelial cancer of bladder origin, and a prior smoking history was reported by 18 of 29 patients. Blood samples were analyzed at 3 weeks after treatment start (second dose) and at 6 weeks after treatment start. In the same patients who had TCR sequencing, pretreatment tumors also underwent whole exome sequencing and RNA sequencing. Blood samples yielded a median of roughly 150,000 T cells and around 80,000 unique TCRs, with median clonality 0.080. Around 29 patients had pretreatment blood TCR-seq, approximately 24 had at least one posttreatment blood collection, and approximately 24 had tumor TCR-seq. An ECOG performance status of 0 or 1 was recorded for the patients, and 0 to 3 prior chemotherapy regimens had been received by the patients. Pretreatment tumor samples, along with matched peripheral blood serially collected before and after atezolizumab treatment, were subjected to TCR sequencing. Durable clinical benefit was achieved by nine patients and was not achieved by 20 patients. Overall study outcomes, separate from this receptor: Because of the small sample size (n of about 30) and the many exploratory analyses performed, the results are intended to be regarded as hypothesis-generating. Greater expansion of tumor-associated TCR clones in peripheral blood 3 weeks after the start of treatment was observed in patients with durable benefit (n of about 24, p = 0.022). Improved progression-free and overall survival was found to be associated with pretreatment peripheral blood TCR clonality below the median.

From its cysteine to its phenylalanine, the CDR3 spans 15 amino acids. The DNA shown is the 45-base CDR3, in frame from base 1. The germline V gene specifies SGHRS as CDR1 and YFSETQ as CDR2. Trimming takes 2 bases from V and 2 bases from J, and the germline ends sit 12 bases apart. Interpreted using the paper, the time point label stands for: pretreatment peripheral blood. The cohort included 25 to 30 patients with locally advanced or metastatic urothelial carcinoma who were treated at Memorial Sloan Kettering on a trial protocol. Peripheral blood mononuclear cells were collected pretreatment and during treatment, at between 1 and 8 total time points per patient. The Qiagen DNeasy Blood extraction kit was used to purify genomic DNA from total PBMCs and tumor samples. Collected pretreatment and during treatment, PBMCs were isolated and stored as previously described. To estimate absolute template abundance from read counts, synthetic TCR analog templates were spiked into each PCR. TCRbeta CDR3 regions were amplified from genomic DNA with bias-controlled V and J gene primers using the immunoSEQ assay. Sequencing of rearranged TCRbeta segments was done at approximately 20X coverage. The paper's data handling went like this. Clustering was used to correct sequencing errors, and CDR3s were annotated against IMGT to assign V, D and J genes. Downstream analyses used only productive TCRbeta rearrangements and left out out-of-frame or stop-codon sequences. Clonality was calculated as one minus the Shannon entropy normalized by the log of the number of unique productive sequences. Fisher's exact test with Benjamini-Hochberg correction, at a threshold of adjusted p below 0.01, was used to find clones that differed between time points or between blood and tumor. Not all clones reach the TCRdb copy of this immuneACCESS table, which keeps in-frame sequences only. Checked studies attribute under half of the gap to unresolved V genes and leave the rest unexplained. V and J calls and clone size come straight from that table; D and trimming were deduced from the DNA. A total of over 45,000 clones appear in this sample, more than 70% of them only once. 22% of the sample rests with the top ten.

Regarding this clone: The specificity of this receptor is unknown. No much larger clone exists at a distance of one base, and base qualities are not known.

This clonotype was sampled from a man aged 55-75 years with urothelial cancer. This chain joins TRBV5-1 to TRBJ2-3; D gene: possibly TRBD2, on 6 matching bases. The sample here was PBMCs, taken around atezolizumab (anti-PD-L1) treatment. The CDR3 reads as follows: CASSFSGSNTDTQYF. The DNA is TGCGCCAGCAGCTTCAGCGGGTCAAACACAGATACGCAGTATTTT.